The text below deals with one T cell receptor (beta chain). This clonotype was picked up many times. The antigen it binds to is not known. Per-nucleotide qualities are absent, and no much larger clonotype sits a single base away. This sample is part of a study of response to subunit inactivated influenza vaccine (dated by TCRdb to about 2018). Concerning the study at large: Deep quantitative profiling of the T cell receptor repertoire was used in the study to follow responses to a trivalent subunit inactivated influenza vaccine.

Taken from the germline V gene, the CDR1 and CDR2 loops are LGHNT and FRNRAP. The CDR3 numbers 14 residues from cysteine through phenylalanine. The DNA shown is the 42-base CDR3, in frame from base 1. Relative to germline, V is 6 bases shorter and J is 2 bases shorter, with 11 bases between their ends. The paper's findings and limits, for the study overall: It was suggested by the authors that each seasonal influenza vaccination may recruit only a limited number of new T cells.

The receptor library was made with RT-PCR. The instrument was an Illumina HiSeq 2500. TCRdb itself trimmed the public reads at Q25 with fastp, ran MiXCR and retained productive beta chains. Merged by CDR3 protein, the rows form single entries marked with the most common genes and DNA. Across this sample there are under 200,000 distinct CDR3 sequences, with about 10% seen only once. The top ten clones comprise roughly 36% of the sample. This specimen consisted of CD8+ T cells sorted from PBMCs, obtained around 2 years after vaccination. The chain is made from TRBV12-5 and TRBJ1-5; no D gene can be assigned with confidence. The TCR originated in a man aged 45 to 75 who received an inactivated influenza vaccine. Donor details come from another sample of the same person, matched by shared clones. CDR3 region: CASGPGRRNQPQHF. The nucleotide sequence reads as follows: TGTGCTAGTGGCCCCGGACGACGCAATCAGCCCCAGCATTTT.